Listed below are T cell receptor beta chains from one sample, sequenced in a study of T-cell reconstitution after alpha-beta-depleted transplantation in children. TCRdb re-called the PCR reads with MiXCR, one entry per CDR3 protein. This table holds about 200,000 distinct CDR3 sequences, about 6.6% found once. Sample: PBMCs, taken before TCRalphabeta/CD19-depleted stem cell transplant. The source of these receptors is a boy aged 2-9 years with acute lymphoblastic leukemia, due to receive a stem cell transplant. CDR3s include the opening cysteine and the closing phenylalanine or tryptophan. The D gene is left open where the match is weak. Rows give clone size only sometimes, using once, few, many, or a class for an expanded clone.

size	D	V	J	CDR3	DNA
many	NA	TRBV2	TRBJ2-7	CASGRDNIYEQYF	TGTGCCAGCGGTCGAGATAACATCTACGAGCAGTACTTC
many	TRBD2	TRBV28	TRBJ2-1	CASSLPGRVDEQFF	TGTGCCAGCAGTTTACCAGGGAGGGTCGATGAGCAGTTCTTC
few	TRBD1	TRBV10-2	TRBJ1-1	CASSASGGREAFF	TGCGCCAGCAGTGCGTCAGGGGGACGTGAAGCTTTCTTT
NA	TRBD1	TRBV27	TRBJ1-1	CASSFLTGLNTEAFF	TGTGCCAGCAGTTTCCTGACAGGGCTGAACACTGAAGCTTTCTTT
few	NA	TRBV6-1	TRBJ1-1	CASTPGRQANTEAFF	TGTGCCAGCACCCCTGGACGGCAGGCGAACACTGAAGCTTTCTTT
many	NA	TRBV5-8	TRBJ1-5	CASSPRGQPQHF	TGTGCCAGCAGCCCAAGGGGTCAGCCCCAGCATTTT
few	NA	TRBV29-1	TRBJ2-7	CSVGHALGEQYF	TGCAGCGTTGGACACGCCCTAGGGGAGCAGTACTTC
many	TRBD2	TRBV5-1	TRBJ2-3	CASSLWVAGDGTDTQYF	TGCGCCAGCAGCTTGTGGGTAGCGGGAGACGGCACAGATACGCAGTATTTT
many	NA	TRBV5-1	TRBJ2-1	CASSLAQNNEQFF	TGCGCCAGCAGCTTGGCTCAGAACAATGAGCAGTTCTTC
many	NA	TRBV5-1	TRBJ2-2	CASRSDRSWNTGELFF	TGCGCCAGCAGATCCGACAGATCTTGGAACACCGGGGAGCTGTTTTTT
many	NA	TRBV28	TRBJ2-5	CASSFVKGGYQETQYF	TGTGCCAGCAGTTTTGTTAAGGGGGGCTACCAAGAGACCCAGTACTTC
few	NA	TRBV13	TRBJ2-6	CASSLRKMDTPSGANVLTF	TGTGCCAGCAGCCTTAGAAAGATGGACACCCCCTCTGGGGCCAACGTCCTGACTTTC
many	NA	TRBV15	TRBJ2-2	CATSRDRNTGELFF	TGTGCCACCAGCAGGGACAGGAACACCGGGGAGCTGTTTTTT
few	NA	TRBV25-1	TRBJ2-5	CASGPGTEETQYF	TGTGCCAGCGGTCCCGGGACTGAAGAGACCCAGTACTTC
many	NA	TRBV12-3/TRBV12-4	TRBJ1-5	CASSQARTNQPQHF	TGTGCCAGCAGTCAGGCCAGAACCAATCAGCCCCAGCATTTT
NA	NA	TRBV6-2/TRBV6-3	TRBJ2-1	CASLRPTGQNNEQFF	TGTGCCAGCCTGCGACCGACTGGACAAAACAATGAGCAGTTCTTC
few	TRBD2	TRBV4-2	TRBJ2-7	CASSQDVAGAGEQYF	TGTGCCAGCAGCCAAGATGTAGCGGGGGCGGGGGAGCAGTACTTC
NA	NA	TRBV6-2/TRBV6-3	TRBJ1-5	CASSYSRGYSNQPQHF	TGTGCCAGCAGTTACTCGAGAGGATATAGCAATCAGCCCCAGCATTTT
few	NA	TRBV29-1	TRBJ2-7	CSVEDPLSYEQYF	TGCAGCGTTGAAGACCCACTATCCTACGAGCAGTACTTC
many	NA	TRBV11-2	TRBJ2-1	CASSLVFRLTGDEQFF	TGTGCCAGCAGCTTAGTTTTCCGCCTCACTGGGGATGAGCAGTTCTTC
many	TRBD2	TRBV10-2	TRBJ2-1	CASRLAGGDEQFF	TGCGCCAGCCGACTAGCGGGAGGTGATGAGCAGTTCTTC
many	NA	TRBV9	TRBJ2-7	CASSVDPVDYEQYF	TGTGCCAGCAGCGTAGATCCAGTCGACTACGAGCAGTACTTC
NA	NA	TRBV6-1	TRBJ1-2	CASSERKEGSYGYTF	TGTGCCAGCAGTGAACGCAAAGAGGGGAGCTATGGCTACACCTTC
few	NA	TRBV18	TRBJ1-3	CASSVGTLTAASGNTIYF	TGTGCCAGCTCTGTCGGGACACTAACAGCAGCCTCTGGAAACACCATATATTTT
many	NA	TRBV12-3/TRBV12-4	TRBJ2-3	CASSLELLGYTDTQYF	TGTGCCAGCAGTTTAGAGCTTCTGGGCTATACAGATACGCAGTATTTT
many	NA	TRBV4-2	TRBJ2-2	CASSQERFRELFF	TGTGCCAGCAGCCAAGAGAGGTTTCGGGAGCTGTTTTTT
few	NA	TRBV5-6	TRBJ2-7	CASSTLSYEQYF	TGTGCCAGCAGTACACTCTCCTACGAGCAGTACTTC
many	TRBD1	TRBV20-1	TRBJ1-4	CSASPGTGREKLFF	TGCAGTGCTAGCCCCGGGACAGGGCGCGAAAAACTGTTTTTT
NA	NA	TRBV4-3	TRBJ2-2	CASSQDEAGELFF	TGCGCCAGCAGCCAAGACGAAGCCGGGGAGCTGTTTTTT
many	TRBD1	TRBV6-1	TRBJ2-5	CASSEYGQGVLETQYF	TGTGCCAGCAGTGAATATGGACAGGGTGTCCTCGAGACCCAGTACTTC
many	NA	TRBV28	TRBJ2-7	CASSSTTAQYF	TGTGCCAGCAGTTCTACTACAGCGCAGTACTTC
many	NA	TRBV29-1	TRBJ1-2	CSIRGDYGYTF	TGCAGCATCCGGGGGGACTATGGCTACACCTTC
many	TRBD1	TRBV12-3/TRBV12-4	TRBJ2-5	CASSPGTGQETQYF	TGTGCCAGCAGCCCCGGGACAGGACAAGAGACCCAGTACTTC
many	TRBD1	TRBV20-1	TRBJ2-1	CSARGTGRSSYNEQFF	TGCAGTGCTAGGGGGACAGGGCGAAGCTCCTACAATGAGCAGTTCTTC
few	NA	TRBV10-3	TRBJ2-7	CAISESVGRSYEQYF	TGTGCCATCAGTGAGTCAGTAGGGAGGTCCTACGAGCAGTACTTC
many	NA	TRBV5-1	TRBJ2-7	CASSLDPGIVEQYF	TGCGCCAGCAGCTTGGACCCGGGAATAGTCGAGCAGTACTTC
many	NA	TRBV12-3/TRBV12-4	TRBJ1-2	CASSFQGNLDGYTF	TGTGCCAGCAGTTTCCAGGGGAATCTGGATGGCTACACCTTC
many	NA	TRBV20-1	TRBJ2-7	CSARVLGTSYEQYF	TGCAGTGCTAGAGTTTTGGGGACCTCCTACGAGCAGTACTTC
medium-sized	NA	TRBV27	TRBJ1-1	CASGVLGRMNTEAFF	TGTGCCAGCGGGGTTTTGGGACGGATGAACACTGAAGCTTTCTTT
many	TRBD1	TRBV27	TRBJ1-1	CASTNFYRGLSTEAFF	TGTGCCAGCACCAACTTCTACAGGGGGCTAAGCACTGAAGCTTTCTTT
many	NA	TRBV7-8	TRBJ2-1	CASSFRGNSYNEQFF	TGTGCCAGCAGCTTCAGGGGTAACTCCTACAATGAGCAGTTCTTC